Given below is one TCR beta chain in context. The germline CDR1 and CDR2 sequences are LGHDT and YNNKEL (reference sequence). The V gene lost 4 bases and the J gene lost 7 bases, with 11 bases spanning the gap. The length of the CDR3 is 14 residues. The sample comes from a study of blood T cell repertoires in COVID-19. Background on the study: T cells, B-cell-depleted T cells, or PBMCs provided the cDNA or gDNA that served as material.

In the original workflow: Amplification with reference gene primers provided the estimates of nucleated cell counts. Method: immunoSEQ multiplex PCR; TCRdb's copy keeps in-frame clones and lacks some. V and J calls and clone size are given by that table; D and trimming were obtained from the DNA. This table holds over 250,000 clones, about 80% found once. The chain carries TRBV3-1 (or the pseudogene TRBV3-2) and TRBJ1-6, with D perhaps TRBD1 (6 bases). This TCR was sampled from an elderly woman with acute or convalescent COVID-19. Sequencing was performed on peripheral blood. CDR3 in amino acids: CASSLRTENSPLHF. As DNA, the CDR3 is TGTGCCAGCAGCCTGCGGACAGAGAATTCACCCCTCCACTTT.